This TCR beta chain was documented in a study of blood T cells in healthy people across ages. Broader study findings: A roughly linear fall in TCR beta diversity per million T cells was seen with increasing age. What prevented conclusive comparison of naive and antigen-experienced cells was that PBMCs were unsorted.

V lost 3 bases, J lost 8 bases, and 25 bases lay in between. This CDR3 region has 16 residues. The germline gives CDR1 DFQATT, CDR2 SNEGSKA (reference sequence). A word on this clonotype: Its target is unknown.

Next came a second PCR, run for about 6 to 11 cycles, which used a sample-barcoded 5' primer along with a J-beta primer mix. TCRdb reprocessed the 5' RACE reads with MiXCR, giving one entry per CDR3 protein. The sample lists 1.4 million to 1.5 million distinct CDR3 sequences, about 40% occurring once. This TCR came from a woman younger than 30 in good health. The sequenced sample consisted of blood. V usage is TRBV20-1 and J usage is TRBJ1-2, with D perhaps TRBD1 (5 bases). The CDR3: CSARGSVGVNVVGYTF. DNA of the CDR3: TGCAGTGCTAGGGGCTCCGTGGGGGTGAACGTAGTCGGCTACACCTTC.